This record looks at one T cell receptor (beta chain) sequence and its context. Each CDR3 protein is one row after TCRdb ran MiXCR on the 5' RACE reads. The sample consists of some 500,000 distinct CDR3 sequences, around 20% of them appearing once. These data come from a study of identical twins. The length of the CDR3 is 15 residues. V lost 0 bases to trimming and J lost 7 bases; unmatched junction nucleotides: 5. Germline assignment: CDR1 SGHKS and CDR2 YYEKEE (reference sequence). A further study also used this sample, focusing on T cells expressing NK-cell markers.

The specimen was CD4+ T cells sorted from blood. V is TRBV5-5 and J is TRBJ1-5, with 9 nucleotides matching TRBD1. This TCR was recovered from a woman under 30 in good health. CDR3 protein: CASSLEGQGYQPQHF. The CDR3 DNA reads TGTGCCAGCAGCTTGGAGGGACAGGGATACCAGCCCCAGCATTTT.